One and the same sample provided the 22 T cell receptor beta chains below, sequenced in a study of early T cells in non-severe SARS-CoV-2 infection. TCRdb processed the 5' RACE reads anew with MiXCR; each CDR3 protein has one entry. Of approximately 69,000 distinct CDR3 sequences in the sample, about an eighth were seen once. The specimen comprised whole blood, sampled at baseline. The receptors originated from an adult who was a healthcare worker with PCR-confirmed SARS-CoV-2 infection or an uninfected control (not recorded which).

The CDR3 DNA is TGCGCCAGCAGCCAACTTACCGGGACTAGCGGGGGGGCCCTAGAGACCCAGTACTTC. This codes for CASSQLTGTSGGALETQYF. The V and J genes are TRBV4-1 and TRBJ2-5, with TRBD2 identical over 16 bases. The CDR3 is 19 amino acids. V shed 2 bases, J shed 4 bases, and the junction held 10 bases outside the gene matches. The germline gives CDR1 MGHRA, CDR2 YSYEKL.

This clonotype was detected ten times or more. The chain has TRBV6-5 and TRBJ2-7, with D maybe TRBD2 (6 bases). Germline loops: CDR1 MNHEY, CDR2 SVGAGI. The CDR3 contains 14 residues. Trimming took off 0 bases at V and 9 bases at J, with 15 bases between the two ends. The CDR3, as DNA: TGTGCCAGCAGTTACTCGATACAGGCGGGGACGCAGTACTTC. Translated: CASSYSIQAGTQYF.

The chain carries TRBV7-9 and TRBJ2-1; D gene uncertain. The CDR3 contains 14 residues. Trimming pared 5 bases from V and 10 bases from J, leaving 18 bases between. From germline, CDR1 is SEHNR and CDR2 FQNEAQ (reference sequence). The DNA for the CDR3 is TGTGCCAGCAGCGAACCGCTAGACGAGAAGGAGCAGTTCTTC. Translated: CASSEPLDEKEQFF.

V and J are TRBV10-3 and TRBJ1-1; D unclear. Trimming took 0 bases from V and 6 from J, leaving 5 bases between them. The CDR3 covers 12 residues. Per germline, CDR1 ENHRY and CDR2 SYGVKD. CDR3 loop: CAISESLAEAFF. In nucleotides, the CDR3 is TGTGCCATCAGTGAGTCTCTGGCTGAAGCTTTCTTT.

This clonotype came up a few times. The chain employs TRBV19 and TRBJ2-3; D is possibly TRBD1 or TRBD2 (5 bases each). The CDR3 is 14 amino acids. Germline CDR1 LNHDA, CDR2 SQIVND (reference sequence). The ends were cut back, 5 bases at V and 0 bases at J, with 9 bases in the middle. The CDR3 nucleotides read TGTGCCAGTAGTCGCTGGGACAGCACAGATACGCAGTATTTT. This encodes CASSRWDSTDTQYF.

This clonotype was counted between two and nine times. The V gene is TRBV11-1, the J gene TRBJ2-7; D assignment may be TRBD1 or TRBD2 (6 bases each). The germline gives CDR1 SGHAT, CDR2 FQDESV (reference sequence). The germline V and J ends were trimmed by 4 bases and 5 bases, with 15 bases remaining between them. The CDR3 loop spans 14 amino acids. The CDR3 region is CASSSVGGNHEQYF. CDR3 in DNA: TGTGCCAGCAGCTCAGTAGGGGGGAACCACGAGCAGTACTTC.

This chain joins TRBV18 and TRBJ1-1; D is unresolved. The CDR3 extends over 12 amino acids. Deletions cut 6 bases from V and 0 bases from J, with 5 bases between. Germline CDR1 is KGHSH and CDR2 is LQKENI. In DNA form, the CDR3 reads TGTGCCAGCTCCATCCTGAACACTGAAGCTTTCTTT. The encoded protein is CASSILNTEAFF.

This sequence joins TRBV30 and TRBJ2-7; D gene unclear. The V and J ends lost 1 base and 0 bases respectively, with 16 bases between them. The CDR3 has 16 amino acids. From germline, CDR1 is GTSNPN and CDR2 SVGIG (reference sequence). CDR3 sequence (DNA): TGTGCCTGGAGTGGCCTTTCTCAGTTTACCTCCTACGAGCAGTACTTC. It codes for CAWSGLSQFTSYEQYF.

This chain joins TRBV20-1 and TRBJ1-2, with D perhaps TRBD1 (5 bases). The CDR3 totals 12 residues. Germline lookup yields CDR1 DFQATT and CDR2 SNEGSKA (reference sequence). With 6 bases removed from V and 6 bases from J, the gap between germline ends came to 14 bases. CDR3 sequence: CSAPNWGNGYTF. CDR3 DNA sequence: TGCAGTGCCCCGAATTGGGGGAATGGCTACACCTTC.

The table lists this clonotype with many counts. The genes are TRBV12-3 or TRBV12-4 and TRBJ2-1, with D tentatively TRBD2 (6 bases). CDR3 length equals 16 residues. V lost 5 bases, J lost 10 bases, and 24 bases lay in between. The CDR3 DNA is TGTGCCAGCAGTCCTACCGGGACTCGGGCTTTTAAGGAGCAGTTCTTC. Protein sequence: CASSPTGTRAFKEQFF.

This clonotype was detected only a few times. This sequence joins TRBV5-6 and TRBJ1-1, with unresolved D. This CDR3 spans 12 amino acids. Germline CDR1 is SGHDT and CDR2 is YYEEEE. The V end lost 2 bases, the J end lost 1 base, and 3 bases lay between the germline ends. CDR3 coding DNA: TGTGCCAGCAGCTTATCGAACACTGAAGCTTTCTTT. This sequence encodes CASSLSNTEAFF.

The J gene is TRBJ1-2, the V gene TRBV29-1; D is possibly TRBD1 (6 bases). The length of the CDR3 is 15 residues. V was clipped by 2 bases and J by 8 bases, with 21 bases between them. The germline CDR1 and CDR2 sequences are SQVTM and ANQGSEA. The CDR3 loop is CSVENPGGGSGGYTF. CDR3 in DNA: TGCAGCGTTGAAAACCCCGGAGGGGGATCAGGAGGCTACACCTTC. Looking up the rest from reference TRBV29-1 and TRBJ1-2 gives the full variable domain: SAVISQKPSRDICQRGTSLTIQCQVDSQVTMMFWYRQQPGQSLTLIATANQGSEATYESGFVIDKFPISRPNLTFSTLTVSNMSPEDSSIYLCSVENPGGGSGGYTFGSGTRLTVV.

This clonotype has at least ten counts. The chain combines TRBV4-2 with TRBJ1-4, with D possibly TRBD1 on 5 matching bases. With 3 bases removed from V and 2 bases from J, the gap between germline ends came to 16 bases. The CDR3 length is 17 residues. Germline assignment: CDR1 LGHNA and CDR2 YNFKEQ. CDR3 sequence: CASSHLVEGSTNEKLFF. For the CDR3, the DNA is TGTGCCAGCAGCCACCTCGTGGAGGGGAGCACTAATGAAAAACTGTTTTTT.

The chain links TRBV30 to TRBJ2-3; 7 bases fit TRBD1. V dropped 4 bases and J dropped 2; count of bases not matched to a gene: 6. The CDR3 is made up of 14 amino acids. The germline V gene encodes CDR1 GTSNPN and CDR2 SVGIG (reference sequence). CDR3 nucleotides: TGTGCCTGGACATCCGGGACAGCCACAGATACGCAGTATTTT. It encodes CAWTSGTATDTQYF.

In its sample, this clonotype was seen a few times. The CDR3 region has the DNA TGTGCCAGCAGCCTAGACAGGACGACTGGAAACACCATATATTTT. This translates into CASSLDRTTGNTIYF. This rearrangement joins TRBV5-6 to TRBJ1-3, with D perhaps matching TRBD1 (6 bases). CDR3 length: 15 residues. Germline V gives CDR1 SGHDT, CDR2 YYEEEE. Trimming left V 4 bases short and J 2 bases short, with 13 bases between.

This clonotype was seen only a few times. The V gene is TRBV29-1, the J gene TRBJ1-1; 9 nucleotides align to TRBD1. CDR3 length: 12 residues. Per germline, CDR1 SQVTM and CDR2 ANQGSEA. Trimming took 7 bases from V and 5 from J; bases not matched to a gene: 5. The CDR3 DNA follows: TGCAGCGCCTGGGACAGGGCAACTGAAGCTTTCTTT. As protein: CSAWDRATEAFF.

This clonotype was seen only a few times. The V call is TRBV29-1, the J call TRBJ1-1, with D possibly being TRBD1 (5 bases). The V gene lost 8 bases and the J gene lost 4 bases, with 20 bases spanning the gap. There are 14 residues in the CDR3. CDR1 and CDR2 (germline): SQVTM, ANQGSEA. Here the CDR3 reads CSHEVYPGGTEAFF. DNA of the CDR3: TGCAGCCATGAGGTGTACCCCGGGGGCACTGAAGCTTTCTTT.

This clonotype has a handful of counts. The V call is TRBV7-2, the J call TRBJ1-1; D is undetermined. V lost 7 bases and J lost 5, with 17 bases in between. Germline V lookup: CDR1 SGHTA, CDR2 FQGNSA. This CDR3 has 14 amino acids. The CDR3 loop is CASTHRDRVTEAFF. The CDR3 nucleotides read TGTGCCAGCACCCACCGAGACCGGGTTACTGAAGCTTTCTTT.

This chain joins TRBV6-6 and TRBJ2-3, with D hard to call. CDR1 and CDR2 (germline): MNHNY, SVGAGI (reference sequence). The CDR3 loop spans 14 amino acids. Trimming took 0 bases from V and 2 from J, leaving 6 bases between them. As DNA, the CDR3 is TGTGCCAGCAGTTACTCGATATTCACAGATACGCAGTATTTT. As protein: CASSYSIFTDTQYF.

This clonotype was seen a few times. V gene TRBV18 combines with J gene TRBJ2-2; D not certain. The CDR3 sequence is 12 residues long. Trimming took 5 bases from V and 8 from J, leaving 9 bases between them. Germline V gives CDR1 KGHSH, CDR2 LQKENI. The CDR3 DNA is TGTGCCAGCTCAGGTGCAGCGGGGGAGCTGTTTTTT. Translated, it gives CASSGAAGELFF.

The J gene is TRBJ2-3, the V gene TRBV20-1; TRBD2 aligns across 12 bases. Germline lookup yields CDR1 DFQATT and CDR2 SNEGSKA (reference sequence). This CDR3 has 13 amino acids. The V and J ends lost 6 bases and 6 bases, in that order; junction bases with no gene match: 4. CDR3 region: CSAGLAGTDTQYF. The CDR3, as DNA: TGCAGTGCCGGACTAGCGGGAACGGATACGCAGTATTTT.

The chain combines TRBV10-3 with TRBJ1-1, with TRBD1 matching 8 bases. CDR1 ENHRY and CDR2 SYGVKD come from the germline V gene. Losses at the gene ends were 4 bases for V and 4 bases for J; bases not matched to a gene: 5. The CDR3 length is 14 residues. The CDR3 DNA is TGTGCCATCAGTGGAGACAGGGGAGGCACTGAAGCTTTCTTT. It is translated as CAISGDRGGTEAFF.